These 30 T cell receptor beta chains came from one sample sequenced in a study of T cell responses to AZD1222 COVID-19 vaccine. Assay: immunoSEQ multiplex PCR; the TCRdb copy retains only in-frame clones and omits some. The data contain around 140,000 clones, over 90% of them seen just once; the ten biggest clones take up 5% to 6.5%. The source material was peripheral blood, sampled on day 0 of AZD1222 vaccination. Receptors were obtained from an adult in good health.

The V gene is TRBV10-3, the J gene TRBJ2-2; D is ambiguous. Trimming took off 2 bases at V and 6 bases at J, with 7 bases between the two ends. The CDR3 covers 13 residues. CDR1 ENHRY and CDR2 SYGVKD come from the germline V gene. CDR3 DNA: TGTGCCATCAGTGAGAAGTTTTCCGGGGAGCTGTTTTTT. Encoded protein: CAISEKFSGELFF.

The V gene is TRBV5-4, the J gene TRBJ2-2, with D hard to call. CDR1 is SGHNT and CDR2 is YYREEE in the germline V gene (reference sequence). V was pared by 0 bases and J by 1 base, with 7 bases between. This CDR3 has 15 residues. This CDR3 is CASSLDLKNTGELFF. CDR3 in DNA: TGTGCCAGCAGCTTGGACTTAAAGAACACCGGGGAGCTGTTTTTT.

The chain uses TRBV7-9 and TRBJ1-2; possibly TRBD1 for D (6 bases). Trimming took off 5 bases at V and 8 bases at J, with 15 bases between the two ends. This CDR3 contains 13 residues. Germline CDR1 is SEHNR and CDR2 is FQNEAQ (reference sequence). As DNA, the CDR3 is TGTGCCAGCAGCGCAGATAACAGGGTCGGCTACACCTTC. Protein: CASSADNRVGYTF.

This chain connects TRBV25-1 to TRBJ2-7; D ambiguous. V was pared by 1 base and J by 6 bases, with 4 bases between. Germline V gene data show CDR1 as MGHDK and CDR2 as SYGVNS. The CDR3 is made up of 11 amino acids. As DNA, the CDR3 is TGTGCCAGCAGTGAATCCCGCGAGCAGTACTTC. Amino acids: CASSESREQYF.

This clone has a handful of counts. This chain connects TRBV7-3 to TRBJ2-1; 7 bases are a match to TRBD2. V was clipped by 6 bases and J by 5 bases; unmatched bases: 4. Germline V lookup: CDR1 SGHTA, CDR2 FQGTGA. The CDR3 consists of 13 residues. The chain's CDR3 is CASSLGLDNEQFF. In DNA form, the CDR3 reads TGTGCCAGCAGTTTAGGACTAGACAATGAGCAGTTCTTC.

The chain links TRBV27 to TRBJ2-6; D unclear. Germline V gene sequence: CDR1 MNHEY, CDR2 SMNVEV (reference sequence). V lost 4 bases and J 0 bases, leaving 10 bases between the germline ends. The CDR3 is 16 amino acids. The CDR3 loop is CASSSPRHSGANVLTF. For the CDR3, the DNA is TGTGCCAGCAGTTCTCCCCGACACTCTGGGGCCAACGTCCTGACTTTC.

The chain's CDR3 is CATSRAPAISGNTIYF. The DNA for the CDR3 is TGTGCCACCAGCAGAGCCCCAGCGATCTCTGGAAACACCATATATTTT. The rearrangement joins TRBV15 to TRBJ1-3; D not resolved. The CDR3 covers 16 residues. Germline-derived CDR1 and CDR2 are LNHNV and YYDKDF (reference sequence). Trimming took off 1 base at V and 0 bases at J, with 10 bases between the two ends.

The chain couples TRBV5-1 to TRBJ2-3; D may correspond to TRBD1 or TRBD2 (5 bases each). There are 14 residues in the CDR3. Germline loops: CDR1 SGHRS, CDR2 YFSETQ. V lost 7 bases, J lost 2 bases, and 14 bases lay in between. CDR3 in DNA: TGCGCCAGCGGGGGACGGGATCACACAGATACGCAGTATTTT. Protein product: CASGGRDHTDTQYF.

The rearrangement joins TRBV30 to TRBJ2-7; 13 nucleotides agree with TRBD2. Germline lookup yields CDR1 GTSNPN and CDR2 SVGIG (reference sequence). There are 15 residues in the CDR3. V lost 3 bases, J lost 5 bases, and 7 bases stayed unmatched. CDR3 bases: TGTGCCTGGAGCGATCTGACTAGCGGGAGGCACGAGCAGTACTTC. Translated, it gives CAWSDLTSGRHEQYF.

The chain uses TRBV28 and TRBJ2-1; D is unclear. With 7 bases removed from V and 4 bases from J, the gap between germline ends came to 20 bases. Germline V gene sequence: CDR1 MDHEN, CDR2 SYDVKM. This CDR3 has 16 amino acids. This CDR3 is CASIRFRPWGYNEQFF. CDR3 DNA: TGTGCCAGCATCAGATTCAGGCCCTGGGGATACAATGAGCAGTTCTTC.

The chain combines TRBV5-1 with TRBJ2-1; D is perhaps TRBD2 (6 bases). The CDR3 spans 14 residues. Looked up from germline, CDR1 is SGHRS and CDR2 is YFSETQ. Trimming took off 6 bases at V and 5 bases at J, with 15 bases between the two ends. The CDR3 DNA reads TGCGCCAGCACCGGGACTGCGGTACACAATGAGCAGTTCTTC. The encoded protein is CASTGTAVHNEQFF.

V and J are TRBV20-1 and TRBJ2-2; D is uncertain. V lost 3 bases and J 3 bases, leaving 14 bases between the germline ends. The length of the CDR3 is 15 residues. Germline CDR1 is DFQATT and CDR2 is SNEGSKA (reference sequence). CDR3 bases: TGCAGTGCTAGTGTCGGCGGAGAACACACCGGGGAGCTGTTTTTT. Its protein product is CSASVGGEHTGELFF.

The CDR3 loop is CASSIYAGNTIYF. Here the CDR3 DNA reads TGTGCCAGCAGTATCTATGCTGGAAACACCATATATTTT. V usage is TRBV2 and J usage is TRBJ1-3, with D uncertain. Germline CDR1 SNHLY, CDR2 FYNNEI. The CDR3 sequence is 13 residues long. Trimming left V 5 bases short and J 2 bases short, with 7 bases between.

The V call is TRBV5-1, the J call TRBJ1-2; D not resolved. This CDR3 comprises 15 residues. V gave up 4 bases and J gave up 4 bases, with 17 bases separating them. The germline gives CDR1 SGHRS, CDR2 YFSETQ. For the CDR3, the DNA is TGCGCCAGCAGCCCCCGAGAGGGAGGCTTCTATGGCTACACCTTC. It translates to CASSPREGGFYGYTF.

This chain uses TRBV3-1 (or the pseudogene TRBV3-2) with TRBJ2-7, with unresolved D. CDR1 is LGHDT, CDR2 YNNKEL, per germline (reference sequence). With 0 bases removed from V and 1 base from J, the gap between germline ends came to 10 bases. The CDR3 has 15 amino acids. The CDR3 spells CASSQDIVASYEQYF. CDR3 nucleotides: TGTGCCAGCAGCCAAGATATCGTCGCTTCCTACGAGCAGTACTTC.

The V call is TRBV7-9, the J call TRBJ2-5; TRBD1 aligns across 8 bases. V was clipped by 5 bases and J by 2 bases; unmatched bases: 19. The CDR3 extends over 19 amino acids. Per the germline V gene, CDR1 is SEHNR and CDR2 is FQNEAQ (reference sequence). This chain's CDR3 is CASSLRDRLLGGRQETQYF. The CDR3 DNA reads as TGTGCCAGCAGCCTTAGGGACAGGCTATTAGGGGGACGTCAAGAGACCCAGTACTTC.

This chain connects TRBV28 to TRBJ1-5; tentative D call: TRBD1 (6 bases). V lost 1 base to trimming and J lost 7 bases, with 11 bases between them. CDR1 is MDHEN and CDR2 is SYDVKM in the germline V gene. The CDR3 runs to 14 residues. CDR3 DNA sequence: TGTGCCAGCAGTTTATTGGGGGGCAGGCAGCCCCAGCATTTT. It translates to CASSLLGGRQPQHF.

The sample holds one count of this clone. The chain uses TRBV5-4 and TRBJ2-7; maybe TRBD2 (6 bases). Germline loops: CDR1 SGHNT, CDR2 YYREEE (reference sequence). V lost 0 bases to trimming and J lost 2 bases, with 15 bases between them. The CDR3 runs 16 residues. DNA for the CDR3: TGTGCCAGCAGCTTGGGGGCGGGGAGTGGGGCCTACGAGCAGTACTTC. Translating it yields CASSLGAGSGAYEQYF.

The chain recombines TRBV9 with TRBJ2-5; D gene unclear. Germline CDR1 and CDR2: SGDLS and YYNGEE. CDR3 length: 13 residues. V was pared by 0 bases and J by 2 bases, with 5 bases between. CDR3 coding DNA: TGTGCCAGCAGCGTAGACAGTCAAGAGACCCAGTACTTC. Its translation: CASSVDSQETQYF.

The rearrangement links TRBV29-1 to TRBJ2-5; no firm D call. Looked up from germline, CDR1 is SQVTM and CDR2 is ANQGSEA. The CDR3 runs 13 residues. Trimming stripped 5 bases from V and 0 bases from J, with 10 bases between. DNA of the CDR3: TGCAGCGTTAAGGCATCGTACCAAGAGACCCAGTACTTC. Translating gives CSVKASYQETQYF. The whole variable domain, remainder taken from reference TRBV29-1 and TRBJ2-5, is SAVISQKPSRDICQRGTSLTIQCQVDSQVTMMFWYRQQPGQSLTLIATANQGSEATYESGFVIDKFPISRPNLTFSTLTVSNMSPEDSSIYLCSVKASYQETQYFGPGTRLLVL.

The CDR3 reads CSASGDNSYNEQFF. In DNA form, the CDR3 reads TGCAGTGCTAGTGGGGACAATAGCTACAATGAGCAGTTCTTC. The chain is built from TRBV20-1 and TRBJ2-1, with a tentative D call TRBD1 (6 bases). This CDR3 has 14 amino acids. The V gene's germline CDR1 is DFQATT and CDR2 SNEGSKA (reference sequence). Trimming left V 3 bases short and J 3 bases short, with 12 bases between.

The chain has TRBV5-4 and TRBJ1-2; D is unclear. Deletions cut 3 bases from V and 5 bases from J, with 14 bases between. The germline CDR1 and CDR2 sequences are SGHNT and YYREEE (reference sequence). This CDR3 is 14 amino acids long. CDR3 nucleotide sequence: TGTGCCAGCAGCTCGGCCGACGGGAATTATGGCTACACCTTC. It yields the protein CASSSADGNYGYTF.

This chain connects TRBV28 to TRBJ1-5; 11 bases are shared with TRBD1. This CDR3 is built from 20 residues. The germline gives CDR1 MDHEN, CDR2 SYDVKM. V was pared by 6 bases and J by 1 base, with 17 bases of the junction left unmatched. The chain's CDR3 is CASSSSRDRGFMGSNQPQHF. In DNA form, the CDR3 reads TGTGCCAGCAGCTCATCCCGGGACAGGGGGTTCATGGGAAGCAATCAGCCCCAGCATTTT.

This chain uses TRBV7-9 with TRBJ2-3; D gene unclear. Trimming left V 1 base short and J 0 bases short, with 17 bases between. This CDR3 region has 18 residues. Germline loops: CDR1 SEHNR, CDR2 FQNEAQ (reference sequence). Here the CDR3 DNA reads TGTGCCAGCAGCTTAGTGGCCGGACCACTTATTAGCACAGATACGCAGTATTTT. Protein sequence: CASSLVAGPLISTDTQYF.

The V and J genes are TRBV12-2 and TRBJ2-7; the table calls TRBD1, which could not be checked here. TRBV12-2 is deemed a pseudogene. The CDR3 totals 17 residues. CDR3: CASFLGHQIPRSYEQYF. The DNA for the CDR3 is TGTGCAAGTTTCCTGGGACACCAAATTCCCCGCTCCTACGAGCAGTACTTC.

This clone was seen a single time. In nucleotides, the CDR3 is TGTGCCACCAGTGATCTAACCCCAAGAACCGACAGTAGCAATCAGCCCCAGCATTTT. Residues: CATSDLTPRTDSSNQPQHF. V and J are TRBV24-1 and TRBJ1-5; TRBD1 might be the D (5 bases). The V gene's germline CDR1 is KGHDR and CDR2 SFDVKD. The CDR3 is 19 residues long. The V end lost 3 bases, the J end lost 0 bases, and 20 bases lay between the germline ends.

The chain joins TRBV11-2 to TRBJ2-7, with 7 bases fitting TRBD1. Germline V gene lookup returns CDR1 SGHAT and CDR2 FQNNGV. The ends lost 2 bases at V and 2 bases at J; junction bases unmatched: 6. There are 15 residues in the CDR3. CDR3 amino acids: CASSLFGDSPYEQYF. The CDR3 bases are TGTGCCAGCAGCTTATTCGGGGACAGCCCCTACGAGCAGTACTTC.

The CDR3, as DNA: TGTGCCAGCAGTTTGAATCAGGCACCCCTCCACTTT. Its translation: CASSLNQAPLHF. The chain carries TRBV12-3 or TRBV12-4 and TRBJ1-6; D is unclear. CDR3 length equals 12 residues. With 3 bases removed from V and 11 bases from J, the gap between germline ends came to 8 bases.

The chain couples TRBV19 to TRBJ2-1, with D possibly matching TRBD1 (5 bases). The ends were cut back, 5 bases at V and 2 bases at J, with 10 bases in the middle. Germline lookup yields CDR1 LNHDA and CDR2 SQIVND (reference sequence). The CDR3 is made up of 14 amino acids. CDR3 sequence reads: CASSHRGAYNEQFF. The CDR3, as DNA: TGTGCCAGTAGTCATAGGGGCGCCTACAATGAGCAGTTCTTC.

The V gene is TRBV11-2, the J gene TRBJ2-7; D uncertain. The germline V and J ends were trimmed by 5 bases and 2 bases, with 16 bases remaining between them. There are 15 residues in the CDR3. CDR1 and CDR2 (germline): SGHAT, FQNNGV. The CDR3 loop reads CASSLSSGPPYEQYF. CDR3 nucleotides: TGTGCCAGCAGCCTATCGTCAGGCCCTCCCTACGAGCAGTACTTC.